Following are 17 T cell receptor beta chains from one sample sequenced in a study of T cell repertoires in aging, cancer and after chemotherapy. Amplification of TCR beta used genomic DNA extracted from peripheral blood. Multiplex touch-down PCR with TRB-A/B primers amplified rearranged V-D-J TRB sequences. MiXCR was run by TCRdb on the multiplex PCR reads, yielding one entry per CDR3 protein. The top ten hold approximately 35% of the sample, which has fewer than 1,500 distinct CDR3 sequences, approximately 30% seen once. Input material: blood. All receptors come from a human donor with a solid tumor.

The chain employs TRBV4-3 and TRBJ2-2; a weak D match, TRBD1 (6 bases). Germline V gives CDR1 LGHNA, CDR2 YSLEER. There are 16 residues in the CDR3. V lost 1 base and J 2 bases, leaving 11 bases between the germline ends. CDR3 bases: TGCGCCAGCAGCCAAGGCCGGGACATAAACACCGGGGAGCTGTTTTTT. Translation: CASSQGRDINTGELFF.

CDR3 residues: CASHRDFLNTEAFF. The CDR3 nucleotides read TGTGCCAGCCACCGGGACTTTTTGAACACTGAAGCTTTCTTT. The chain uses TRBV19 and TRBJ1-1, with a possible D match to TRBD1 (5 bases). Germline V lookup: CDR1 LNHDA, CDR2 SQIVND (reference sequence). Trimming cost V 9 bases and J 0 bases, with 14 bases left between them. The CDR3 sequence is 14 residues long. Full variable domain (missing parts from reference TRBV19 and TRBJ1-1): DGGITQSPKYLFRKEGQNVTLSCEQNLNHDAMYWYRQDPGQGLRLIYYSQIVNDFQKGDIAEGYSVSREKKESFPLTVTSAQKNPTAFYLCASHRDFLNTEAFFGQGTRLTVV.

This clonotype is categorized as medium-sized. This sequence joins TRBV15 and TRBJ2-3; perhaps TRBD1 as D (6 bases). The germline gives CDR1 LNHNV, CDR2 YYDKDF (reference sequence). The germline V and J ends were trimmed by 3 bases and 5 bases, with 15 bases remaining between them. The CDR3 consists of 15 residues. CDR3 DNA: TGTGCCACCAGCAGGACCGGGACACCAGGAGATACGCAGTATTTT. Protein product: CATSRTGTPGDTQYF.

The chain recombines TRBV20-1 with TRBJ2-7; D perhaps matches TRBD2 (5 bases). V was shortened by 5 bases and J by 0 bases, with 8 bases between the two germline ends. Germline V gives CDR1 DFQATT, CDR2 SNEGSKA (reference sequence). The CDR3 spans 12 residues. CDR3 sequence reads: CSAPGVSYEQYF. As DNA, the CDR3 is TGCAGTGCTCCCGGGGTCTCCTACGAGCAGTACTTC.

This clonotype ranks as medium-sized (0.01 to 0.1%). The chain combines TRBV5-4 with TRBJ2-3; 14 bases line up with TRBD2. This CDR3 comprises 16 residues. CDR1 is SGHNT and CDR2 is YYREEE in the germline V gene (reference sequence). V was clipped by 3 bases and J by 7 bases; unmatched bases: 7. CDR3 residues: CASSSGLAGGGHTQYF. CDR3 in DNA: TGTGCCAGCAGCTCCGGACTAGCGGGGGGCGGACATACGCAGTATTTT.

This clonotype was counted between two and nine times. The chain carries TRBV19 and TRBJ1-1, with a tentative D call TRBD1 (6 bases). The CDR3 is 17 amino acids. Trimming stripped 3 bases from V and 5 bases from J, with 22 bases between. Germline V gene data show CDR1 as LNHDA and CDR2 as SQIVND (reference sequence). CDR3 amino acids: CASSIGNWGAFETEAFF. CDR3 in DNA: TGTGCCAGTAGTATCGGTAATTGGGGGGCTTTTGAGACTGAAGCTTTCTTT. Full variable domain (outside the CDR3, taken from reference TRBV19 and TRBJ1-1): DGGITQSPKYLFRKEGQNVTLSCEQNLNHDAMYWYRQDPGQGLRLIYYSQIVNDFQKGDIAEGYSVSREKKESFPLTVTSAQKNPTAFYLCASSIGNWGAFETEAFFGQGTRLTVV.

This clonotype was detected a few times. One junction end does not reproduce the germline sequence, and a read error may be involved. The V gene is TRBV4-3, the J gene TRBJ2-1; the D gene is possibly TRBD2 (6 bases). Germline V gives CDR1 LGHNA, CDR2 YSLEER. The CDR3 totals 14 residues. The CDR3 spells CASSQVGGYNEQFF. The CDR3 DNA follows: TGCGCCAGCAGTCAAGTGGGGGGCTACAATGAGCAGTTCTTC.

Details on this clonotype: A much larger clone differs by one base, so this may be a read error. This chain joins TRBV6-5 and TRBJ2-6, with D maybe TRBD1 (6 bases). Germline CDR1 is MNHEY and CDR2 is SVGAGI. The ends were cut back, 5 bases at V and 7 bases at J, with 15 bases in the middle. CDR3 length equals 15 residues. CDR3 coding DNA: TGTGCCAGCAGTGAAGGACAGTGGGCAGCCAACGTCCTGACTTTC. The encoded protein is CASSEGQWAANVLTF.

The chain combines TRBV4-3 with TRBJ2-1; D gene ambiguous. The CDR3 totals 16 residues. CDR1 is LGHNA, CDR2 YSLEER, per germline. Trimming shortened V by 1 base and J by 5 bases, and 15 bases separated the two germline ends. CDR3 in amino acids: CASSQAGGGLNNEQFF. The CDR3 nucleotides are TGCGCCAGCAGCCAAGCTGGCGGCGGATTAAACAATGAGCAGTTCTTC.

The chain has TRBV5-5 and TRBJ1-2, with a possible D match to TRBD1 (6 bases). This CDR3 comprises 13 residues. V was shortened by 4 bases and J by 8 bases, with 15 bases between the two germline ends. Germline loops: CDR1 SGHKS, CDR2 YYEKEE (reference sequence). The CDR3 coding sequence is TGTGCCAGCAGCGAAGGCAGGGGTCAGGGCTACACCTTC. Encoded protein: CASSEGRGQGYTF.

As DNA, the CDR3 is TGCAGCGTTGAAGAAGGGGGTCGACAGCTCCGCTATGGCTACACCTTC. Protein: CSVEEGGRQLRYGYTF. The chain couples TRBV29-1 to TRBJ1-2; D is possibly TRBD1 (6 bases). Per germline, CDR1 SQVTM and CDR2 ANQGSEA. The CDR3 is 16 amino acids. V was cut by 0 bases and J by 4 bases, with 18 bases left in between.

Only a few counts were recorded for this clonotype. This sequence joins TRBV5-4 and TRBJ2-3; the D gene is possibly TRBD2 (7 bases). CDR3 size: 16 residues. Germline-derived CDR1 and CDR2 are SGHNT and YYREEE (reference sequence). The V and J ends lost 0 bases and 0 bases respectively, with 11 bases between them. This CDR3 is CASSLERDKSTDTQYF. CDR3 in DNA: TGTGCCAGCAGCTTGGAGCGGGACAAAAGCACAGATACGCAGTATTTT.

Turning to this clonotype: The junction departs from the called germline gene at one end, perhaps through a read error. The V gene is TRBV5-1, the J gene TRBJ2-1; 10 positions match TRBD1. This CDR3 has 15 amino acids. CDR1 is SGHRS and CDR2 is YFSETQ in the germline V gene. CDR3 coding DNA: TGCGCCAGCAGTTTGGGGACAGGGGCCTACAATGAGCAGTTCTTC. This encodes CASSLGTGAYNEQFF.

The rearrangement joins TRBV28 to TRBJ2-1; 9 bases line up with TRBD2. Germline loops: CDR1 MDHEN, CDR2 SYDVKM. This CDR3 spans 13 amino acids. The V segment lost 8 bases and the J segment 6 bases; nucleotides outside the gene matches: 5. CDR3: CASSGGRANEQFF. The CDR3 DNA reads TGTGCCAGCTCGGGCGGGAGGGCCAATGAGCAGTTCTTC.

This clonotype is labeled as large. The rearrangement joins TRBV12-3 or TRBV12-4 to TRBJ1-6; D is unresolved. CDR3 length equals 14 residues. Trimming removed 5 bases from V and 6 bases from J, with 11 bases in between. The CDR3 reads CASSPDGTNSPLHF. CDR3 nucleotide sequence: TGTGCCAGCAGTCCCGACGGCACTAATTCACCCCTCCACTTT.

A few counts support this clonotype. V is TRBV12-3 or TRBV12-4 and J is TRBJ1-2; 11 bases are shared with TRBD1. J lost 0 bases, V lost 7 bases, and 4 bases had no gene match. The length of the CDR3 is 15 residues. The chain's CDR3 is CASTPGQGANYGYTF. The DNA for the CDR3 is TGTGCCAGCACCCCGGGACAGGGGGCTAACTATGGCTACACCTTC.

By proportion, this clonotype is large. This chain joins TRBV30 and TRBJ2-5; TRBD2 might be the D (6 bases). The CDR3 loop spans 14 amino acids. The ends were cut back, 5 bases at V and 3 bases at J, with 16 bases in the middle. Germline V gene data show CDR1 as GTSNPN and CDR2 as SVGIG (reference sequence). The DNA of the CDR3 is TGTGCCTGGGGACTTGGGGGGAACGAAGAGACCCAGTACTTC. Translated, it gives CAWGLGGNEETQYF.